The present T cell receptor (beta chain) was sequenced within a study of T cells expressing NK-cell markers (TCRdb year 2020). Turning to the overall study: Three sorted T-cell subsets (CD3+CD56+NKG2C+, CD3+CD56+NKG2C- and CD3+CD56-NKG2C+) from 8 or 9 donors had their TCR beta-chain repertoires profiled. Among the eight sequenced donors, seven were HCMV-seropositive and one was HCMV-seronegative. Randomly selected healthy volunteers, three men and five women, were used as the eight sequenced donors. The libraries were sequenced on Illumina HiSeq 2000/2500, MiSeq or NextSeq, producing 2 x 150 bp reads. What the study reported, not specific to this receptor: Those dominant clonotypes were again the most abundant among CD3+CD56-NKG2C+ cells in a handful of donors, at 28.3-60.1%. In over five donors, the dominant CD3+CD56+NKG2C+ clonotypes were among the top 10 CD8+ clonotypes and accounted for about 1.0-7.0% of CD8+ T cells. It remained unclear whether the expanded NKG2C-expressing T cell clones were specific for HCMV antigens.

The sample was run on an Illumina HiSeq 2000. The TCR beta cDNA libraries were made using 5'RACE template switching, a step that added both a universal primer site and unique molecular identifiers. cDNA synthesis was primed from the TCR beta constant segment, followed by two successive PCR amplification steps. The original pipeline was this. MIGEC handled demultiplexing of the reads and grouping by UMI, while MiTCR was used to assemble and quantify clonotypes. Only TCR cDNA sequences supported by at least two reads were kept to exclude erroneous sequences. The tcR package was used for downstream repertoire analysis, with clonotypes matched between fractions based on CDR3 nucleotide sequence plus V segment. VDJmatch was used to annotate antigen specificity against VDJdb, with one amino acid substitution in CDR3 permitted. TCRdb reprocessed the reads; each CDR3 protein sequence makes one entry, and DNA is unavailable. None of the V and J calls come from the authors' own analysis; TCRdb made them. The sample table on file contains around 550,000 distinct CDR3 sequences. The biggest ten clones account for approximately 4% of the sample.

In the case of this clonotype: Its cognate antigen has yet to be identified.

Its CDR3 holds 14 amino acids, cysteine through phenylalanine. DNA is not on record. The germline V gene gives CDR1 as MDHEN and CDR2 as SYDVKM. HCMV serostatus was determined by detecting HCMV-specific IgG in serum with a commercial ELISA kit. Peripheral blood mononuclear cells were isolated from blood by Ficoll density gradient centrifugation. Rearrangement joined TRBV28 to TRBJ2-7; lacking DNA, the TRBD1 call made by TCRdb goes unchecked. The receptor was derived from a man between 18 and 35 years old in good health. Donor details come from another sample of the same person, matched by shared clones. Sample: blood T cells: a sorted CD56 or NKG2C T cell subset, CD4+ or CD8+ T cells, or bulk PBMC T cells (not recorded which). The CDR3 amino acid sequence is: CASISTGWSYEQYF.